This T cell receptor beta chain was sequenced in a study of blood T cells in healthy people across ages. Turning to the study itself: Per two T cells, about one barcoded beta molecule was captured through template switching.

This clonotype was observed a handful of times. The target antigen is unknown. The second PCR ran about 6 to 11 cycles with a sample-barcoded 5' primer and J-beta primers. TCRdb fed the 5' RACE reads into MiXCR, producing one record per CDR3 protein. The sample yields 950,000 to 1,200,000 distinct CDR3 sequences, around two fifths seen once. Findings and caveats of the study: Leaving the PBMCs unsorted stopped any conclusive comparison of naive versus antigen-experienced cells. Higher diversity and more naive CD4+ cells were features of long-lived donors, compared to aged donors. Total diversity from one million sequenced T cells was likely underestimated.

Germline V gives CDR1 DFQATT, CDR2 SNEGSKA (reference sequence). V shed 8 bases, J shed 5 bases, and the junction held 10 bases outside the gene matches. CDR3 length: 13 residues. The source material was blood. The origin of this receptor is a man between 18 and 29 years old in good health. This chain uses TRBV20-1 with TRBJ2-3, with 7 bases that match TRBD1. The CDR3 DNA is TGCAGTCCCGCGGACAGGTTGAAAGATACGCAGTATTTT. Translating it yields CSPADRLKDTQYF.